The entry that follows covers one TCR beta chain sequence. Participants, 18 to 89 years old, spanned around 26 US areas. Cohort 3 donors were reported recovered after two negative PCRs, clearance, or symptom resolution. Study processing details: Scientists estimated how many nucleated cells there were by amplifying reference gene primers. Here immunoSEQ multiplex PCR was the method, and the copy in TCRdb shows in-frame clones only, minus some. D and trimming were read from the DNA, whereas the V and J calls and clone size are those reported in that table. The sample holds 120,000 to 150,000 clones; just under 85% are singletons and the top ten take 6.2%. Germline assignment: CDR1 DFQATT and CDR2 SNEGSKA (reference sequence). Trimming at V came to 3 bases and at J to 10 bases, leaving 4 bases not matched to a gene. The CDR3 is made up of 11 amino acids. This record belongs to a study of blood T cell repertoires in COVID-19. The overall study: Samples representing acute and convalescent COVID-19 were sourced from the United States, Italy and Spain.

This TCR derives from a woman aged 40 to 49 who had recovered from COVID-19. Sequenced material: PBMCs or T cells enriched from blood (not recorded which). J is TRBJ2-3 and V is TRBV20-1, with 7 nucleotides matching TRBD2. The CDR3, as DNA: TGCAGTGCTAGGGAGGGAGGGGCGCAGTATTTT. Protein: CSAREGGAQYF.